The 10 T cell receptor beta chains in this list originate from one sample, sequenced in a study of blood T cell repertoires in COVID-19. Assay: immunoSEQ multiplex PCR; the TCRdb copy retains only in-frame clones and omits some. This repertoire shows around 320,000 clones, 87% found once; its top ten account for about 2%. Sequenced input: peripheral blood. The receptors originated from a young man with active or convalescent COVID-19.

This chain joins TRBV10-3 and TRBJ2-7; 8 bases fit TRBD1. V shed 10 bases and J 5 bases; nucleotides not matched to a gene: 16. The CDR3 totals 15 residues. Germline loops: CDR1 ENHRY, CDR2 SYGVKD. The CDR3 DNA is TGTGCCAGCTCGAACGGGGCAGGGGGCTCTAACGAGCAGTACTTC. Translation gives CASSNGAGGSNEQYF.

This chain links TRBV28 with TRBJ2-5; 11 bases are a match to TRBD1. The CDR3 contains 15 residues. Looked up from germline, CDR1 is MDHEN and CDR2 is SYDVKM. Losses at the gene ends were 4 bases for V and 3 bases for J; bases not matched to a gene: 4. The CDR3 DNA is TGTGCCAGCAGTTGGGGACAGGGGGTAAAAGAGACCCAGTACTTC. As protein: CASSWGQGVKETQYF.

This clone has only a few counts. This rearrangement joins TRBV5-6 to TRBJ2-7, with TRBD2 as a possible D gene (6 bases). The V and J ends lost 4 bases and 3 bases respectively, with 14 bases between them. This CDR3 comprises 14 residues. CDR1 is SGHDT, CDR2 YYEEEE, per germline. The CDR3 region is CASSPWPSDYEQYF. For the CDR3, the DNA is TGTGCCAGCAGCCCCTGGCCTAGCGACTACGAGCAGTACTTC. The entire variable domain, with the rest obtained from reference TRBV5-6 and TRBJ2-7, is as follows: DAGVTQSPTHLIKTRGQQVTLRCSPKSGHDTVSWYQQALGQGPQFIFQYYEEEERQRGNFPDRFSGHQFPNYSSELNVNALLLGDSALYLCASSPWPSDYEQYFGPGTRLTVT.

This chain links TRBV5-1 with TRBJ1-3; TRBD1 aligns across 7 bases. The CDR3 covers 17 residues. The germline V gene has CDR1 SGHRS and CDR2 YFSETQ. The junction had 10 bases not matched to a gene; V was cut back by 4 bases and J by 0 bases. CDR3 loop: CASSQGDRIISGNTIYF. Here the CDR3 DNA reads TGCGCCAGCAGCCAAGGGGACAGAATCATCTCTGGAAACACCATATATTTT.

CDR3: CASSPADRGYEQYF. The CDR3 coding sequence is TGTGCCAGTAGCCCGGCCGACAGGGGTTACGAGCAGTACTTC. This rearrangement joins TRBV19 to TRBJ2-7; 8 positions agree with TRBD1. Per the germline V gene, CDR1 is LNHDA and CDR2 is SQIVND (reference sequence). The CDR3 spans 14 residues. The J segment lost 4 bases and the V segment lost 6 bases, leaving 8 bases of the junction unmatched.

This chain joins TRBV6-5 and TRBJ1-5; D is perhaps TRBD1 (6 bases). Germline lookup yields CDR1 MNHEY and CDR2 SVGAGI. Trimming cost V 6 bases and J 6 bases, with 15 bases left between them. CDR3 length: 14 amino acids. The CDR3 bases are TGTGCCAGCAGGGAGAACAGGGCGGGTCAGCCCCAGCATTTT. Its translation is CASRENRAGQPQHF.

V and J are TRBV7-9 and TRBJ2-1, with TRBD1 identical over 9 bases. The germline gives CDR1 SEHNR, CDR2 FQNEAQ (reference sequence). Trimming removed 5 bases from V and 7 bases from J; junction bases left unmatched: 6. There are 14 residues in the CDR3. The CDR3 here is CASSHRDRENEQFF. CDR3 in DNA: TGTGCCAGCAGCCACAGGGACAGGGAGAATGAGCAGTTCTTC.

V gene TRBV5-6 combines with J gene TRBJ2-5; 14 nucleotides align to TRBD2. CDR1 is SGHDT, CDR2 YYEEEE, per germline. The CDR3 runs to 19 residues. V was pared by 4 bases and J by 4 bases, with 15 bases of the junction left unmatched. The CDR3 nucleotides read TGTGCCAGCAGCCCGGGACTAGCGGGAGAGTACCGAGTAGTAGAGACCCAGTACTTC. It encodes CASSPGLAGEYRVVETQYF.

CDR3 sequence reads: CARGRMETQYF. CDR3 DNA sequence: TGCGCCAGGGGCCGGATGGAGACCCAGTACTTC. This chain connects TRBV23-1 to TRBJ2-5; D is unclear. TRBV23-1 is flagged as an ORF with uncertain function. Trimming removed 9 bases at V and 5 bases at J, with 10 bases between. The CDR3 sequence is 11 residues long.

The rearrangement uses TRBV3-1 (or the pseudogene TRBV3-2) and TRBJ2-1; D not resolved. Germline loops: CDR1 LGHDT, CDR2 YNNKEL (reference sequence). Trimming cost V 3 bases and J 4 bases, with 16 bases left between them. The CDR3 has 16 amino acids. CDR3 coding DNA: TGTGCCAGCAGCCATTTCGACACACACCCGTACAATGAGCAGTTCTTC. Its translation is CASSHFDTHPYNEQFF.